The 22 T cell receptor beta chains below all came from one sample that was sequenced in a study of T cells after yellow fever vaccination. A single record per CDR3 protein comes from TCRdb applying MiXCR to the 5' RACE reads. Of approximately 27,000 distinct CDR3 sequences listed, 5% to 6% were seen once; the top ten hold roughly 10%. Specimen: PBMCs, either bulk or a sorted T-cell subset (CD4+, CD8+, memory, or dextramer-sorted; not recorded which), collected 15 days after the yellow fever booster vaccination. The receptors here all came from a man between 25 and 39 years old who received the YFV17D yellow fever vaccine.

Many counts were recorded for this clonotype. CDR3 loop: CASSPAGAEGIQYF. The CDR3 DNA sequence: TGTGCCAGCTCCCCAGCGGGGGCGGAGGGCATTCAGTACTTC. The chain joins TRBV6-1 to TRBJ2-4; 8 bases agree with TRBD2. J was trimmed by 9 bases and V by 8 bases; bases with no gene match: 12. The germline CDR1 and CDR2 sequences are MNHNS and SASEGT. This CDR3 region has 14 residues.

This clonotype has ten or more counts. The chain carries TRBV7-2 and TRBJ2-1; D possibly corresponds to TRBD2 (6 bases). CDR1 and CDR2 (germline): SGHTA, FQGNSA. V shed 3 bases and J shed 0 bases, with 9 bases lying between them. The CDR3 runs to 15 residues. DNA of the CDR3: TGTGCCAGCAGCTTTGCGGGGAGCTCCTACAATGAGCAGTTCTTC. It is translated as CASSFAGSSYNEQFF.

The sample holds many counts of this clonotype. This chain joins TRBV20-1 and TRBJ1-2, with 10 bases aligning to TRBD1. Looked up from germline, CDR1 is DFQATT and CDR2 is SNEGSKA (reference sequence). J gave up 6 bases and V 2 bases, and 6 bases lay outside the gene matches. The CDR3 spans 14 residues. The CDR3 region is CSARPDRGRDGYTF. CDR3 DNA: TGCAGTGCTAGACCCGACAGGGGGCGGGATGGCTACACCTTC.

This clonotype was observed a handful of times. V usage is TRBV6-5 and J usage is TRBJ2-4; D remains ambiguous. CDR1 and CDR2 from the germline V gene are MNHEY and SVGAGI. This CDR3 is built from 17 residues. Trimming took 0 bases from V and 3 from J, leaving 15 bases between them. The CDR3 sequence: CASSYSMAGFGKNIQYF. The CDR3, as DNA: TGTGCCAGCAGTTACTCGATGGCAGGATTTGGCAAAAACATTCAGTACTTC.

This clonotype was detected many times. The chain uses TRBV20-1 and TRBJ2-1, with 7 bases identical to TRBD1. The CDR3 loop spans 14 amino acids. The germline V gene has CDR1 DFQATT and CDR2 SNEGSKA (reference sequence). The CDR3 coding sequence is TGCAGGGCCAGGGGGATAGCAGCCTACAATGAGCAGTTCTTC. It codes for CRARGIAAYNEQFF.

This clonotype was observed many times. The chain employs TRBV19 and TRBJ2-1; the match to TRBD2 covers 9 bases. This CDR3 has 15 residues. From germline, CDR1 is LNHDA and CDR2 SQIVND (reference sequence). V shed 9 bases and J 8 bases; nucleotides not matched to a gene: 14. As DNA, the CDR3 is TGTGCCAGCAACGGGGGTGGACTAGCGCTAGATGAGCAGTTCTTC. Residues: CASNGGGLALDEQFF.

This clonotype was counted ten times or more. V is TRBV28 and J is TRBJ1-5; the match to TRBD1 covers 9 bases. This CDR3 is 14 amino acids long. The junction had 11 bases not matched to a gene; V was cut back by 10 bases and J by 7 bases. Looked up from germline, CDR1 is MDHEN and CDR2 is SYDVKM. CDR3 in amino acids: CATIPGQGYQPQHF. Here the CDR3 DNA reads TGTGCCACCATACCGGGACAGGGATACCAGCCCCAGCATTTT. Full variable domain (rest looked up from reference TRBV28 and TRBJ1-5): DVKVTQSSRYLVKRTGEKVFLECVQDMDHENMFWYRQDPGLGLRLIYFSYDVKMKEKGDIPEGYSVSREKKERFSLILESASTNQTSMYLCATIPGQGYQPQHFGDGTRLSIL.

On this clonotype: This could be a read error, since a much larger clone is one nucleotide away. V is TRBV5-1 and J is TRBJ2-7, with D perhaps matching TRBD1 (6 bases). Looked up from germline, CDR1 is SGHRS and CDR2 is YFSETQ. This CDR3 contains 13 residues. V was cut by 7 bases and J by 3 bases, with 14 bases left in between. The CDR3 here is CASGKGDGYEQYF. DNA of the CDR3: TGCGCCAGCGGTAAGGGGGACGGCTACGAGCAGTACTTC.

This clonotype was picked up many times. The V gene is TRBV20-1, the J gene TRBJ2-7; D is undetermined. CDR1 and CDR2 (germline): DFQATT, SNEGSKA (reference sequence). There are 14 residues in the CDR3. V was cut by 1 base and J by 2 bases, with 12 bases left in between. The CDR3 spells CSARVPPLAYEQYF. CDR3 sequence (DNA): TGCAGTGCTAGAGTCCCACCTCTAGCCTACGAGCAGTACTTC.

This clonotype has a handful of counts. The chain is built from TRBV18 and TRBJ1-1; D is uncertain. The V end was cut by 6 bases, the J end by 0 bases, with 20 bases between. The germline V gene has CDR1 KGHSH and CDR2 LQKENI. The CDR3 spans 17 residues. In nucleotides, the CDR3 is TGTGCCAGCTCGTCTACCCTCCGGGGAAGGGTGAACACTGAAGCTTTCTTT. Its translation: CASSSTLRGRVNTEAFF.

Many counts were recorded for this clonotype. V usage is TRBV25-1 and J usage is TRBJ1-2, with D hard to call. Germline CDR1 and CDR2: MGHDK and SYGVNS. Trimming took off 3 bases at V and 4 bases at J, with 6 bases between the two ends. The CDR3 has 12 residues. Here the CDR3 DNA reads TGTGCCAGCAGTGACCCGGGCTATGGCTACACCTTC. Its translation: CASSDPGYGYTF.

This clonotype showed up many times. The CDR3 sequence: CASSLGGAKNIQYF. The CDR3 DNA is TGTGCCAGCAGTTTAGGGGGAGCCAAAAACATTCAGTACTTC. The chain combines TRBV12-3 or TRBV12-4 with TRBJ2-4; D is undetermined. Trimming removed 1 base from V and 0 bases from J, with 4 bases in between. The CDR3 is made up of 14 amino acids.

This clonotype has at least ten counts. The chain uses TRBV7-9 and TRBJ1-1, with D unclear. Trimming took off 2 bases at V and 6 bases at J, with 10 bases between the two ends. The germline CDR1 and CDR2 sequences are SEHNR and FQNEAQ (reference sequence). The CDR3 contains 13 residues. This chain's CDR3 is CASSLMGGAEAFF. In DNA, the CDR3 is TGTGCCAGCAGCTTAATGGGAGGAGCTGAAGCTTTCTTT. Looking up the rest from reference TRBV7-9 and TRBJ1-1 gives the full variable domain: DTGVSQNPRHKITKRGQNVTFRCDPISEHNRLYWYRQTLGQGPEFLTYFQNEAQLEKSRLLSDRFSAERPKGSFSTLEIQRTEQGDSAMYLCASSLMGGAEAFFGQGTRLTVV.

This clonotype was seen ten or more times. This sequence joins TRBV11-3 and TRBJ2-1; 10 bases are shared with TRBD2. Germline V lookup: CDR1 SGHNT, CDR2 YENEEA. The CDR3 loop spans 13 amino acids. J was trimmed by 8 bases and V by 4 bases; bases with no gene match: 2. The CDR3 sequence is CASSSSGSYEQFF. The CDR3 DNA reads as TGTGCCAGCAGCTCTAGCGGGAGCTATGAGCAGTTCTTC.

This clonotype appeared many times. The chain's CDR3 is CASNPRGSSYNEQFF. CDR3 in DNA: TGTGCCAGCAACCCCCGCGGGAGCTCCTACAATGAGCAGTTCTTC. The J gene is TRBJ2-1, the V gene TRBV7-9; 7 nucleotides match TRBD2. V lost 7 bases and J lost 0; bases outside the gene matches: 6. Germline V gives CDR1 SEHNR, CDR2 FQNEAQ (reference sequence). The CDR3 runs to 15 residues.

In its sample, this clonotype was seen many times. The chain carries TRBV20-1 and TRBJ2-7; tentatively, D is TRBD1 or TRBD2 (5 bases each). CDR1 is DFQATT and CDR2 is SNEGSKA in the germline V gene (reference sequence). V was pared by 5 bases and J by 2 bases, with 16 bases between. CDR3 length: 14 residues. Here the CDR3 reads CSALRRDPTYEQYF. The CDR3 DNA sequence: TGCAGTGCTCTGCGCCGGGACCCAACCTACGAGCAGTACTTC.

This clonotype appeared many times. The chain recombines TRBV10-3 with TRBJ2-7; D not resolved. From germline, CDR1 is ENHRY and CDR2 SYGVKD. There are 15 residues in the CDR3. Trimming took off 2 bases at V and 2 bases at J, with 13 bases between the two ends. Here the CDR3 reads CAISEPLGPTYEQYF. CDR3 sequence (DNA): TGTGCCATCAGTGAGCCCCTAGGACCCACCTACGAGCAGTACTTC.

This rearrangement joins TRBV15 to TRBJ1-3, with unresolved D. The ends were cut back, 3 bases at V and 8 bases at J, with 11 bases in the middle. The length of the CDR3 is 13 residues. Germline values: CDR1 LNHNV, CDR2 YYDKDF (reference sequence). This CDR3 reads CATSSVPGDTIYF. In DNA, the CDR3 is TGTGCCACCAGCAGTGTGCCCGGGGACACCATATATTTT.

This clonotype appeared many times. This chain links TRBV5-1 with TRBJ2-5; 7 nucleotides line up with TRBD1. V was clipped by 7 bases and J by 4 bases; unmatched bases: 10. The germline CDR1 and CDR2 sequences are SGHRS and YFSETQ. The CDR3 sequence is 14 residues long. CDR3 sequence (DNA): TGCGCCAGCTACCGGGACAGCCATCTAGAGACCCAGTACTTC. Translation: CASYRDSHLETQYF.

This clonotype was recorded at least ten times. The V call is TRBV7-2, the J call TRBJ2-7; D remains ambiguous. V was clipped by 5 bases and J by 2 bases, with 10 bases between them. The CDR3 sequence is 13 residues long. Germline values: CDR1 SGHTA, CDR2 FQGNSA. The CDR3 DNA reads TGTGCCAGCAGCCCCACCCGGCCCTACGAGCAGTACTTC. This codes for CASSPTRPYEQYF. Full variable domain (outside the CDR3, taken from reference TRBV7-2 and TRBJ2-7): GAGVSQSPSNKVTEKGKDVELRCDPISGHTALYWYRQSLGQGLEFLIYFQGNSAPDKSGLPSDRFSAERTGGSVSTLTIQRTQQEDSAVYLCASSPTRPYEQYFGPGTRLTVT.

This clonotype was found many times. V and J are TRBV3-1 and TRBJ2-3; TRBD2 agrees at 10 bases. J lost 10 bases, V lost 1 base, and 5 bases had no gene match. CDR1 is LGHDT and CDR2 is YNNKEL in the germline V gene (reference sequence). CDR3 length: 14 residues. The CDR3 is CASSQVRGLAAQYF. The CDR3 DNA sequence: TGTGCCAGCAGCCAAGTACGCGGACTAGCGGCGCAGTATTTT.

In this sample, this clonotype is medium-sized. DNA for the CDR3: TGCAGTGCGACTAGACTAGCGGGAGGATGGGGCACAGATACGCAGTATTTT. It translates to CSATRLAGGWGTDTQYF. The V call is TRBV20-1, the J call TRBJ2-3, with TRBD2 matching over 13 bases. The V segment lost 6 bases and the J segment 1 base; nucleotides outside the gene matches: 10. The germline gives CDR1 DFQATT, CDR2 SNEGSKA (reference sequence). CDR3 length equals 17 residues.